Below are 32 T cell receptor beta chains sequenced from a single sample in a study of blood T cells in healthy people across ages. A sample-barcoded 5' primer and a J-beta primer mix were used in a second PCR of roughly 6 to 11 cycles. One entry per CDR3 protein, called by TCRdb with MiXCR from the 5' RACE reads. The sample consists of approximately 800,000 distinct CDR3 sequences, about 53% of them appearing once. Sequencing was carried out using blood. The receptors come from an elderly man in good health.

In its sample, this clonotype was seen a few times. This chain links TRBV20-1 with TRBJ1-2; no firm D call. The germline V and J ends were trimmed by 3 bases and 7 bases, with 12 bases remaining between them. The germline CDR1 and CDR2 sequences are DFQATT and SNEGSKA (reference sequence). The length of the CDR3 is 12 residues. CDR3 residues: CSARGRVGGYTF. DNA of the CDR3: TGCAGTGCTAGGGGTAGGGTCGGTGGCTACACCTTC.

The chain has TRBV6-6 and TRBJ2-4, with no clear D. This CDR3 comprises 15 residues. V was pared by 0 bases and J by 1 base, with 7 bases between. CDR1 MNHNY and CDR2 SVGAGI come from the germline V gene (reference sequence). CDR3 bases: TGTGCCAGCAGTTACTCGACTGGGGCCAAAAACATTCAGTACTTC. It specifies CASSYSTGAKNIQYF.

The chain couples TRBV12-3 or TRBV12-4 to TRBJ2-3, with D perhaps matching TRBD1 or TRBD2 (5 bases each). The ends were cut back, 6 bases at V and 6 bases at J, with 19 bases in the middle. The CDR3 sequence is 15 residues long. The CDR3 DNA follows: TGTGCCAGCAGGGCCCGGGGCAGGGTAGTGGATACGCAGTATTTT. Its protein product is CASRARGRVVDTQYF.

The rearrangement uses TRBV10-2 and TRBJ2-3; D perhaps matches TRBD2 (6 bases). The germline V gene has CDR1 WSHSY and CDR2 SAAADI. This CDR3 is built from 15 residues. The ends were cut back, 3 bases at V and 1 base at J, with 11 bases in the middle. In DNA, the CDR3 is TGCGCCAGCAGTGACAGGCGGGATGGCACAGATACGCAGTATTTT. It yields the protein CASSDRRDGTDTQYF.

This chain uses TRBV3-1 with TRBJ1-1; D might be TRBD1 (6 bases). Trimming shortened V by 0 bases and J by 9 bases, and 17 bases separated the two germline ends. CDR1 LGHDT and CDR2 YNNKEL come from the germline V gene (reference sequence). The CDR3 covers 15 residues. The DNA for the CDR3 is TGTGCCAGCAGCCAAGATCCAGGGGCCGCCTTGAAAGCTTTCTTT. Translation gives CASSQDPGAALKAFF.

This clonotype was detected only a few times. The V call is TRBV10-3, the J call TRBJ1-1; tentative D call: TRBD1 (5 bases). V was shortened by 3 bases and J by 3 bases, with 8 bases between the two germline ends. Germline CDR1 ENHRY, CDR2 SYGVKD. CDR3 size: 13 residues. The CDR3 DNA follows: TGTGCCATCAGTGACAGGGTGTACACTGAAGCTTTCTTT. This translates into CAISDRVYTEAFF.

This chain links TRBV20-1 with TRBJ2-1, with D possibly TRBD2 on 7 matching bases. The DNA end is a closer match to TRBJ2-7, so the J assignment may be wrong. Per germline, CDR1 DFQATT and CDR2 SNEGSKA (reference sequence). The CDR3 covers 15 residues. The CDR3 DNA reads as TGCAGCGCCATAGGGGGGAGGGCCTTCTACAATGAGCAGTACTTC. It is translated as CSAIGGRAFYNEQYF.

The V call is TRBV12-3 or TRBV12-4, the J call TRBJ2-2, with 8 bases matching TRBD2. This CDR3 is built from 15 residues. V shed 7 bases and J 5 bases; nucleotides not matched to a gene: 9. CDR3 DNA sequence: TGTGCCAGCAACCGGGGGGGGCGGGAGACCGGGGAGCTGTTTTTT. As protein: CASNRGGRETGELFF.

The genes are TRBV2 and TRBJ2-1; no reliable D call. The CDR3 consists of 11 residues. V lost 7 bases and J 6 bases, leaving 7 bases between the germline ends. Germline CDR1 reads SNHLY; CDR2 reads FYNNEI. The CDR3 nucleotides read TGTGCCAGCAAGTCCGGCAATGAGCAGTTCTTC. Translation: CASKSGNEQFF. Full variable domain (missing parts from reference TRBV2 and TRBJ2-1): EPEVTQTPSHQVTQMGQEVILRCVPISNHLYFYWYRQILGQKVEFLVSFYNNEISEKSEIFDDQFSVERPDGSNFTLKIRSTKLEDSAMYFCASKSGNEQFFGPGTRLTVL.

As DNA, the CDR3 is TGCGCCAGCAGCCCGACCGACAGCATGAACACTGAAGCTTTCTTT. Its protein product is CASSPTDSMNTEAFF. This sequence joins TRBV4-1 and TRBJ1-1, with D maybe TRBD1 (5 bases). The V gene's germline CDR1 is MGHRA and CDR2 YSYEKL. The CDR3 has 15 amino acids. Deletions cut 4 bases from V and 0 bases from J, with 12 bases between.

V usage is TRBV15 and J usage is TRBJ2-7, with 9 bases matching TRBD2. The CDR3 contains 17 residues. The trim removed 2 bases at V and 0 bases at J, leaving 8 bases unmatched. Germline CDR1 is LNHNV and CDR2 is YYDKDF (reference sequence). CDR3 amino acids: CATSRTPSGTGSYEQYF. The CDR3 DNA is TGTGCCACCAGCAGAACCCCTAGCGGGACGGGCTCCTACGAGCAGTACTTC. The variable domain in full, completed from reference TRBV15 and TRBJ2-7, reads DAMVIQNPRYQVTQFGKPVTLSCSQTLNHNVMYWYQQKSSQAPKLLFHYYDKDFNNEADTPDNFQSRRPNTSFCFLDIRSPGLGDTAMYLCATSRTPSGTGSYEQYFGPGTRLTVT.

The chain joins TRBV10-3 to TRBJ2-7; 8 nucleotides line up with TRBD2. Trimming removed 0 bases from V and 7 bases from J; junction bases left unmatched: 5. The germline V gene has CDR1 ENHRY and CDR2 SYGVKD. The CDR3 has 14 residues. For the CDR3, the DNA is TGTGCCATCAGTGAGTCTTTAGCGGGACGGGAGCAGTACTTC. Its translation: CAISESLAGREQYF.

This clonotype was seen only a few times. The chain combines TRBV12-3 or TRBV12-4 with TRBJ2-7; D remains unclear. V was shortened by 4 bases and J by 2 bases, with 9 bases between the two germline ends. The CDR3 has 13 amino acids. CDR3 nucleotide sequence: TGTGCCAGCAGTTCTAGACGGACCTACGAGCAGTACTTC. Its translation is CASSSRRTYEQYF.

The rearrangement uses TRBV6-2 or TRBV6-3 and TRBJ1-5, with D perhaps TRBD1 (5 bases). CDR1 and CDR2 (germline): MNHEY, SVGEGT. The CDR3 extends over 14 amino acids. Trimming pared 4 bases from V and 3 bases from J, leaving 10 bases between. The CDR3 is CASSSDSLNQPQHF. CDR3 nucleotides: TGTGCCAGCAGTTCCGACAGCCTCAATCAGCCCCAGCATTTT.

About this clonotype itself: At one end, the junction sequence differs from germline, possibly due to a read error. CDR3 in amino acids: CSTRVAGVPLTQYF. CDR3 bases: TGCAGTACTAGAGTGGCGGGAGTTCCCTTAACGCAGTATTTT. This chain uses TRBV20-1 with TRBJ2-3, with TRBD2 matching 7 bases. This CDR3 is 14 amino acids long. Germline V gene lookup returns CDR1 DFQATT and CDR2 SNEGSKA (reference sequence).

The chain joins TRBV12-3 or TRBV12-4 to TRBJ2-1, with D perhaps TRBD1 or TRBD2 (5 bases each). V was shortened by 7 bases and J by 6 bases, with 13 bases between the two germline ends. The CDR3 is 13 residues long. CDR3 DNA sequence: TGTGCCAGCACTGAGGGGCAAAGCAATGAGCAGTTCTTC. Its protein is CASTEGQSNEQFF.

This clonotype was picked up one time. J is TRBJ2-5 and V is TRBV5-1; D not certain. V was cut by 4 bases and J by 0 bases, with 16 bases left in between. The V gene's germline CDR1 is SGHRS and CDR2 YFSETQ. CDR3 size: 16 residues. The CDR3 bases are TGCGCCAGCAGCCCTGGGCCCCAGGCGTACCAAGAGACCCAGTACTTC. Its protein product is CASSPGPQAYQETQYF.

The chain links TRBV20-1 to TRBJ2-7; possible D gene TRBD2, 6 bases. Per germline, CDR1 DFQATT and CDR2 SNEGSKA (reference sequence). The V end was cut by 0 bases, the J end by 3 bases, with 12 bases between. The CDR3 length is 14 residues. The CDR3 DNA reads TGCAGTGCTAGAGATCCGGGGACTGGCTACGAGCAGTACTTC. Translating gives CSARDPGTGYEQYF.

With respect to this clonotype: Sequence at one end of the junction differs from germline and may be a read error. The chain carries TRBV6-5 and TRBJ2-5; no clear D. The better agreement between TRBJ2-7 and the DNA end casts doubt on the J call. Germline CDR1 reads MNHEY; CDR2 reads SVGAGI. The CDR3 extends over 14 amino acids. DNA for the CDR3: TGTGCCGGCAGTTACTCGACGTTTTCGAACGAGCAGTACTTC. The encoded protein is CAGSYSTFSNEQYF.

V and J are TRBV5-1 and TRBJ2-3, with TRBD2 matching over 15 bases. The CDR3 is 18 residues long. V shed 4 bases, J shed 14 bases, and the junction held 20 bases outside the gene matches. Looked up from germline, CDR1 is SGHRS and CDR2 is YFSETQ. The CDR3 loop is CASSPRTSGRGGHRYAYF. The DNA for the CDR3 is TGCGCCAGCAGCCCACGGACTAGCGGGAGGGGTGGGCACAGATACGCGTATTTT. The full variable domain, in which reference TRBV5-1 and TRBJ2-3 provide the parts outside the CDR3, is KAGVTQTPRYLIKTRGQQVTLSCSPISGHRSVSWYQQTPGQGLQFLFEYFSETQRNKGNFPGRFSGRQFSNSRSEMNVSTLELGDSALYLCASSPRTSGRGGHRYAYFGPGTRLTVL.

Many counts were recorded for this clonotype. J is TRBJ2-5 and V is TRBV3-1; D unresolved. V lost 1 base, J lost 4 bases, and 4 bases lay in between. Germline loops: CDR1 LGHDT, CDR2 YNNKEL (reference sequence). There are 12 residues in the CDR3. The CDR3 spells CASSQGAETQYF. In nucleotides, the CDR3 is TGTGCCAGCAGCCAAGGAGCAGAGACCCAGTACTTC.

This clonotype turned up a few times. The chain combines TRBV12-5 with TRBJ2-1, with 8 positions matching TRBD2. The CDR3 totals 16 residues. V lost 2 bases to trimming and J lost 0 bases; unmatched junction nucleotides: 3. Per germline, CDR1 LGHNT and CDR2 FRNRAP. CDR3 sequence: CASGLRSGSSYNEQFF. The CDR3 region has the DNA TGTGCTAGTGGTTTGAGGAGCGGGAGCTCCTACAATGAGCAGTTCTTC.

This clonotype was found a few times. The genes are TRBV4-1 and TRBJ2-1; 8 bases match TRBD1. The trim removed 3 bases at V and 3 bases at J, leaving 7 bases unmatched. In germline, CDR1 is MGHRA, CDR2 YSYEKL. The CDR3 totals 16 residues. CDR3 bases: TGCGCCAGCAGCCACCGAGGACAGGGTGGCTACAATGAGCAGTTCTTC. Amino acids: CASSHRGQGGYNEQFF.

A single count supports this clonotype. The chain carries TRBV5-1 and TRBJ2-6; 8 positions agree with TRBD2. Germline assignment: CDR1 SGHRS and CDR2 YFSETQ. J lost 0 bases, V lost 4 bases, and 9 bases had no gene match. The CDR3 is 18 amino acids. The CDR3 is CASSLLLAGSSGANVLTF. CDR3 nucleotides: TGCGCCAGCAGCCTTCTTTTAGCGGGAAGCTCTGGGGCCAACGTCCTGACTTTC.

The chain employs TRBV12-3 or TRBV12-4 and TRBJ2-1; D might be TRBD2 (6 bases). The assigned J gene may be wrong: the sequence end matches TRBJ2-7 better. The CDR3 covers 16 residues. CDR3 residues: CASSLLARGRRNEQYF. The CDR3 DNA follows: TGTGCCAGCAGTTTATTAGCTAGAGGGAGGAGAAATGAGCAGTACTTC.

The CDR3 coding sequence is TGTGCCAGCAGTTTTGGGACTAGCGGGACCTACGAGCAGTACTTC. This codes for CASSFGTSGTYEQYF. This chain connects TRBV12-3 or TRBV12-4 to TRBJ2-7, with 13 bases that match TRBD2. Trimming took 3 bases from V and 2 from J; bases not matched to a gene: 1. This CDR3 region has 15 residues.

The DNA of the CDR3 is TGCAGTGCTTCAGGGACTAGCGGGAGAATCACCGGGGAGCTGTTTTTT. Protein sequence: CSASGTSGRITGELFF. The genes are TRBV20-1 and TRBJ2-2; 14 positions match TRBD2. From germline, CDR1 is DFQATT and CDR2 SNEGSKA (reference sequence). CDR3 length: 16 amino acids. V shed 5 bases and J 4 bases; nucleotides not matched to a gene: 6.

The gene calls are TRBV2 and TRBJ2-7; no clear D gene. The J call may be incorrect, as the DNA end agrees better with TRBJ2-5. This CDR3 has 14 amino acids. The V gene's germline CDR1 is SNHLY and CDR2 FYNNEI. The CDR3 DNA follows: TGTGCCAGCAGAGACCGGGTCCCGAACGAGACCCAGTACTTC. It encodes CASRDRVPNETQYF.

The gene calls are TRBV20-1 and TRBJ1-2, with a tentative D call TRBD1 (6 bases). V lost 6 bases and J 5 bases, leaving 16 bases between the germline ends. The CDR3 runs 13 residues. Germline V CDR1 and CDR2: DFQATT, SNEGSKA (reference sequence). CDR3 DNA: TGCAGTGCCGGGCGGACAGTCCTTTATGGCTACACCTTC. Amino acid sequence: CSAGRTVLYGYTF.

The chain links TRBV29-1 to TRBJ1-2, with TRBD1 matching 9 bases. V lost 6 bases to trimming and J lost 3 bases; unmatched junction nucleotides: 5. The CDR3 covers 13 residues. In germline, CDR1 is SQVTM, CDR2 ANQGSEA. The CDR3, as DNA: TGCAGCGTGACAGGGGGTCTATACTATGGCTACACCTTC. Its protein is CSVTGGLYYGYTF.

This clonotype occurred a few times. This chain links TRBV18 with TRBJ1-5; a possible D gene is TRBD1 (5 bases). This CDR3 comprises 14 residues. Germline V gene sequence: CDR1 KGHSH, CDR2 LQKENI. V was pared by 3 bases and J by 6 bases, with 12 bases between. CDR3 in amino acids: CASSPDSGSQPQHF. CDR3 bases: TGTGCCAGCTCACCCGACAGCGGGAGTCAGCCCCAGCATTTT.

The chain combines TRBV6-1 with TRBJ2-1, with a weak D call TRBD2 (5 bases). This CDR3 is built from 13 residues. Deletions cut 5 bases from V and 7 bases from J, with 12 bases between. Germline V CDR1 and CDR2: MNHNS, SASEGT. CDR3 DNA sequence: TGTGCCAGCAGTCGGGGTCCGGGTAATGAGCAGTTCTTC. This encodes CASSRGPGNEQFF.